Included here is one T cell receptor (beta chain) sequence, with context. The sample belongs to a study of control samples from healthy donors and cancer patients. The assay was immunoSEQ multiplex PCR, and TCRdb's table has in-frame clones only and misses some. The sample shows approximately 230,000 clones, roughly 82% of them seen only once. The TCR originated in a woman in her fifties or sixties with lung cancer. Sequenced input: PBMCs.

In DNA form, the CDR3 reads TGTGCCAGCTCACCAAACGTAGGTGAAGCTTTCTTT. Protein product: CASSPNVGEAFF. This chain connects TRBV18 to TRBJ1-1; D is uncertain. Between the trimmed V and J ends, which lost 2 bases and 7 bases, there was a span of 8 bases. This CDR3 is 12 amino acids long. CDR1 KGHSH and CDR2 LQKENI come from the germline V gene.